This T cell receptor beta chain is from a study of human T cells and chemical hapten exposure. Study information: On the upper back, patch tests were applied with 0.01% DPC and read at 6 days. There were per-sample TCR yield variations, arising mainly from small pooled library volume differences.

TCRdb re-called the RACE reads with MiXCR, one entry per CDR3 protein. This sample has 110,000 to 150,000 distinct CDR3 sequences, with 12% found just once. Findings of the study overall: With regard to DPC sensitization, TCRs above 1 in 1000 frequency did not change. Donors in the study had alopecia, meaning their immune response may differ from healthy people's.

V lost 3 bases, J lost 7 bases, and 7 bases stayed unmatched. Germline V gene data show CDR1 as SGHNT and CDR2 as YYREEE (reference sequence). This CDR3 is built from 15 residues. Time point specified: patch test 2, 6 weeks after DPC sensitization. The treatment here: therapeutic diphenylcyclopropenone sensitization with weekly scalp DPC. Details on this clonotype: Its antigen remains unknown.

This sequence was found in a woman in her forties or fifties with alopecia areata. Some clones in this sample may be carry-over from other donors' samples. The chain recombines TRBV5-4 with TRBJ1-6, with 7 bases fitting TRBD1. Sequences were derived from whole blood, sampled in connection with sensitization to the hapten diphenylcyclopropenone (DPC). The CDR3 DNA follows: TGTGCCAGCAGCTGGGGTACAGGGGCAAATTCACCCCTCCACTTT. Protein product: CASSWGTGANSPLHF. Combining the CDR3 with reference TRBV5-4 and TRBJ1-6 gives the whole variable domain ETGVTQSPTHLIKTRGQQVTLRCSSQSGHNTVSWYQQALGQGPQFIFQYYREEENGRGNFPPRFSGLQFPNYSSELNVNALELDDSALYLCASSWGTGANSPLHFGNGTRLTVT.